These 20 T cell receptor beta chains were all obtained from the same sample, sequenced in a study of graft-versus-host responses after intestinal transplantation. Method: immunoSEQ multiplex PCR; TCRdb's copy keeps in-frame clones and lacks some. The table has about 94,000 clones, around nine tenths seen once. No antigens are known for them. Material: unstimulated CD8+ T cells sorted from spleen or lymph node cells, obtained before intestinal transplant. The receptors come from a human donor who received an intestinal transplant.

The chain recombines TRBV6-5 with TRBJ2-5; the D is unclear. V lost 5 bases and J lost 0, with 10 bases in between. This CDR3 is 14 amino acids long. CDR1 is MNHEY, CDR2 SVGAGI, per germline. The CDR3 loop is CASSPHPNQETQYF. The CDR3 DNA reads as TGTGCCAGCAGTCCGCATCCTAACCAAGAGACCCAGTACTTC.

This chain uses TRBV15 with TRBJ2-2, with D maybe TRBD1 (6 bases). The V gene lost 6 bases and the J gene lost 1 base, with 18 bases spanning the gap. CDR3 size: 17 residues. Looked up from germline, CDR1 is LNHNV and CDR2 is YYDKDF (reference sequence). CDR3: CATRPYPDSWNTGELFF. For the CDR3, the DNA is TGTGCCACCAGACCTTACCCGGACAGTTGGAACACCGGGGAGCTGTTTTTT.

V and J are TRBV27 and TRBJ1-5; 7 bases fit TRBD1. J gave up 5 bases and V 4 bases, and 17 bases lay outside the gene matches. This CDR3 is 18 amino acids long. Germline V gene data show CDR1 as MNHEY and CDR2 as SMNVEV (reference sequence). CDR3 residues: CASSSIQTGYGVDQPQHF. DNA of the CDR3: TGTGCCAGCAGTTCTATCCAGACAGGGTATGGAGTCGATCAGCCCCAGCATTTT.

The rearrangement uses TRBV5-1 and TRBJ2-1; D possibly corresponds to TRBD2 (5 bases). The CDR3 extends over 14 amino acids. V dropped 0 bases and J dropped 6 bases, with 10 bases sitting between them. Germline V lookup: CDR1 SGHRS, CDR2 YFSETQ. The CDR3 spells CASSLETGFNEQFF. CDR3 nucleotide sequence: TGCGCCAGCAGCTTGGAAACGGGGTTCAATGAGCAGTTCTTC.

The V gene is TRBV15, the J gene TRBJ2-7; 8 bases map to TRBD1. From germline, CDR1 is LNHNV and CDR2 YYDKDF (reference sequence). The junction had 10 bases not matched to a gene; V was cut back by 4 bases and J by 2 bases. This CDR3 is 16 amino acids long. CDR3 loop: CATSKSPGQVAYEQYF. Written as DNA, the CDR3 is TGTGCCACCAGCAAATCGCCGGGACAGGTTGCCTACGAGCAGTACTTC.

The rearrangement joins TRBV19 to TRBJ1-2; D is ambiguous. Trimming stripped 1 base from V and 0 bases from J, with 6 bases between. In germline, CDR1 is LNHDA, CDR2 SQIVND (reference sequence). CDR3 length: 14 amino acids. CDR3 loop: CASSIGRANYGYTF. The CDR3 nucleotides are TGTGCCAGTAGTATAGGGAGAGCTAACTATGGCTACACCTTC.

The chain's CDR3 is CASSHIVTGEAYGYTF. The CDR3 coding sequence is TGCGCCAGCAGCCATATTGTCACAGGGGAAGCTTATGGCTACACCTTC. The chain has TRBV4-3 and TRBJ1-2, with 7 positions matching TRBD1. Germline values: CDR1 LGHNA, CDR2 YSLEER. The CDR3 runs to 16 residues. V shed 3 bases, J shed 5 bases, and the junction held 12 bases outside the gene matches.

The chain employs TRBV11-2 and TRBJ1-2; D perhaps matches TRBD1 (6 bases). Deletions cut 0 bases from V and 7 bases from J, with 18 bases between. Germline V gives CDR1 SGHAT, CDR2 FQNNGV. The CDR3 is 16 amino acids. The CDR3 region is CASSLDHGGGARGYTF. The CDR3 nucleotides read TGTGCCAGCAGCTTAGATCACGGGGGGGGCGCCCGTGGCTACACCTTC. Full variable domain (missing parts from reference TRBV11-2 and TRBJ1-2): EAGVAQSPRYKIIEKRQSVAFWCNPISGHATLYWYQQILGQGPKLLIQFQNNGVVDDSQLPKDRFSAERLKGVDSTLKIQPAKLEDSAVYLCASSLDHGGGARGYTFGSGTRLTVV.

This chain uses TRBV6-5 with TRBJ2-1; tentatively, D is TRBD2 (5 bases). V lost 2 bases and J 9 bases, leaving 11 bases between the germline ends. Looked up from germline, CDR1 is MNHEY and CDR2 is SVGAGI. The CDR3 runs to 13 residues. The CDR3 nucleotides are TGTGCCAGCAGTTACGCCTACGGGGTTGAGCAGTTCTTC. Its translation is CASSYAYGVEQFF.

The chain has TRBV6-1 and TRBJ1-3, with 7 bases fitting TRBD1. From germline, CDR1 is MNHNS and CDR2 SASEGT. The CDR3 spans 15 residues. The V gene end was trimmed by 6 bases and the J gene end by 2 bases; junction bases not matched to a gene: 7. The CDR3 DNA follows: TGTGCCAGCAGGCGACAGGGAGGAACTGGAAACACCATATATTTT. It yields the protein CASRRQGGTGNTIYF.

This chain joins TRBV10-2 and TRBJ2-3; D not certain. Deletions cut 3 bases from V and 6 bases from J, with 13 bases between. Germline CDR1 is WSHSY and CDR2 is SAAADI. This CDR3 has 14 amino acids. CDR3 sequence reads: CASSDGYLADTQYF. The CDR3 nucleotides are TGCGCCAGCAGTGACGGGTACCTCGCTGATACGCAGTATTTT.

The chain employs TRBV19 and TRBJ2-7, with D perhaps TRBD2 (6 bases). CDR3 size: 15 residues. The germline V gene has CDR1 LNHDA and CDR2 SQIVND (reference sequence). Trimming removed 3 bases at V and 0 bases at J, with 12 bases between. DNA of the CDR3: TGTGCCAGTAGTATCCAGGAGGGAGACTCCTACGAGCAGTACTTC. Its translation: CASSIQEGDSYEQYF. The full variable domain, its missing parts supplied by reference TRBV19 and TRBJ2-7, is DGGITQSPKYLFRKEGQNVTLSCEQNLNHDAMYWYRQDPGQGLRLIYYSQIVNDFQKGDIAEGYSVSREKKESFPLTVTSAQKNPTAFYLCASSIQEGDSYEQYFGPGTRLTVT.

The chain carries TRBV2 and TRBJ2-3; TRBD2 aligns across 8 bases. The CDR3 is made up of 15 amino acids. With V trimmed by 1 base and J by 5 bases, 5 bases remained unmatched. Germline CDR1 and CDR2: SNHLY and FYNNEI. CDR3 amino acids: CASSEVGREVDTQYF. CDR3 nucleotide sequence: TGTGCCAGCAGTGAAGTGGGGCGGGAGGTAGATACGCAGTATTTT.

This chain joins TRBV9 and TRBJ2-1, with 8 bases that match TRBD2. The CDR3 has 17 residues. The ends lost 4 bases at V and 4 bases at J; junction bases unmatched: 13. Germline V gene lookup returns CDR1 SGDLS and CDR2 YYNGEE. The CDR3 loop is CASSLRGGKPLYNEQFF. CDR3 bases: TGTGCCAGCAGCTTACGGGGGGGGAAACCCCTTTACAATGAGCAGTTCTTC. The full variable domain, in which reference TRBV9 and TRBJ2-1 provide the parts outside the CDR3, is DSGVTQTPKHLITATGQRVTLRCSPRSGDLSVYWYQQSLDQGLQFLIQYYNGEERAKGNILERFSAQQFPDLHSELNLSSLELGDSALYFCASSLRGGKPLYNEQFFGPGTRLTVL.

This rearrangement joins TRBV7-9 to TRBJ2-1, with D possibly being TRBD2 (5 bases). Germline V gene data show CDR1 as SEHNR and CDR2 as FQNEAQ (reference sequence). The CDR3 consists of 15 residues. V dropped 0 bases and J dropped 4 bases, with 10 bases sitting between them. The CDR3 sequence: CASSLAGVPYNEQFF. CDR3 coding DNA: TGTGCCAGCAGCTTAGCGGGAGTACCGTACAATGAGCAGTTCTTC.

V is TRBV27 and J is TRBJ2-1; 8 bases agree with TRBD1. This CDR3 comprises 14 residues. The junction had 3 bases not matched to a gene; V was cut back by 8 bases and J by 0 bases. Per germline, CDR1 MNHEY and CDR2 SMNVEV (reference sequence). CDR3 DNA: TGTGCCAGCTCACAGGGGGGCTCCTACAATGAGCAGTTCTTC. This gives the protein CASSQGGSYNEQFF.

V usage is TRBV4-1 and J usage is TRBJ2-3; TRBD2 aligns across 10 bases. The CDR3 has 16 amino acids. Germline trimming cut 4 bases from V and 6 bases from J; bases unmatched to any gene: 10. From germline, CDR1 is MGHRA and CDR2 YSYEKL. CDR3 DNA: TGCGCCAGCAGCCCGAGCGGGGGGGCGAGTATGGATACGCAGTATTTT. This translates into CASSPSGGASMDTQYF.

This clone came up once. This chain connects TRBV11-2 to TRBJ1-3; D call uncertain. Between the trimmed V and J ends, which lost 3 bases and 8 bases, there was a span of 11 bases. This CDR3 is 13 amino acids long. CDR1 and CDR2 (germline): SGHAT, FQNNGV. This chain's CDR3 is CASSFRGGDTIYF. The CDR3 bases are TGTGCCAGCAGCTTTAGAGGCGGGGACACCATATATTTT.

This chain joins TRBV6-5 and TRBJ2-7; TRBD1 matches at 7 bases. The CDR3 is 13 amino acids. CDR1 is MNHEY, CDR2 SVGAGI, per germline. V shed 10 bases and J 3 bases; nucleotides not matched to a gene: 9. CDR3 in amino acids: CAIFGQAYYEQYF. The CDR3, as DNA: TGTGCCATCTTTGGACAGGCCTACTACGAGCAGTACTTC.

This chain uses TRBV5-4 with TRBJ1-1; D call uncertain. Trimming removed 4 bases from V and 2 bases from J, with 9 bases in between. Germline V gene sequence: CDR1 SGHNT, CDR2 YYREEE (reference sequence). The CDR3 is 13 residues long. CDR3 residues: CASSPGYNTEAFF. The CDR3 DNA follows: TGTGCCAGCAGCCCGGGATACAACACTGAAGCTTTCTTT.